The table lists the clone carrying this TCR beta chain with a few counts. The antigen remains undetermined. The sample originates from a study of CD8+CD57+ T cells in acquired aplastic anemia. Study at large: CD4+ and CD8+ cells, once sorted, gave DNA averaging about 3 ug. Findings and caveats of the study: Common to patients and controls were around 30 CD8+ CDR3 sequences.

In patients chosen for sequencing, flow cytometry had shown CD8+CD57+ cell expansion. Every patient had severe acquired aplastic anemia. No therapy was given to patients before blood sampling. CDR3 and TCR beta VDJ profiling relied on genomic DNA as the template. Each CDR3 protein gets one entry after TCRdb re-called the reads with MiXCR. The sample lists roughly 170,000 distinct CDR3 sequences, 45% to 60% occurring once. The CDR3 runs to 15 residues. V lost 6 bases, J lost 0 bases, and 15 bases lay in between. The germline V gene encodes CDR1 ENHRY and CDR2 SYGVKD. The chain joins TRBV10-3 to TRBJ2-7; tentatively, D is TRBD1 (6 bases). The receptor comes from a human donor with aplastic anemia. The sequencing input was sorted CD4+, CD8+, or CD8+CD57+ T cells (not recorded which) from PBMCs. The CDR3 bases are TGTGCCATCAGCGAATCCTCACAGGGCTCCTACGAGCAGTACTTC. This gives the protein CAISESSQGSYEQYF.